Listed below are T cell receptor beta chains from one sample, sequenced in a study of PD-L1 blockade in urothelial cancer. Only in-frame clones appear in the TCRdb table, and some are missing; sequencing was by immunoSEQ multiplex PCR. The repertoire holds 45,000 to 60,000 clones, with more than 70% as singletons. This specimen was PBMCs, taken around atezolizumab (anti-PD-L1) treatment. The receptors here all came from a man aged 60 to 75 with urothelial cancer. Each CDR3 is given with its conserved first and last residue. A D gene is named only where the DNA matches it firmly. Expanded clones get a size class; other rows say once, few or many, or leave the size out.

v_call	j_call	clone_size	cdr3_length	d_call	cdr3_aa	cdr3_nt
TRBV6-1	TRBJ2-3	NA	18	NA	CASSDRVELGARRDTQYF	TGTGCCAGCAGTGACCGGGTCGAATTAGGCGCTCGGCGGGATACGCAGTATTTT
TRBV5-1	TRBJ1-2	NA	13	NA	CASSFDSADGYTF	TGCGCCAGCAGCTTTGATTCGGCGGATGGCTACACCTTC
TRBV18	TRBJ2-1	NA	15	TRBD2	CASSPLAGDDNEQFF	TGTGCCAGCTCACCCCTAGCGGGGGACGACAATGAGCAGTTCTTC
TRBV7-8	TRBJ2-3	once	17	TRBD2	CASSQGTSGGLTDTQYF	TGTGCCAGCAGTCAGGGGACTAGCGGGGGTTTAACAGATACGCAGTATTTT
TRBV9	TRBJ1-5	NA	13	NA	CASSVAGNQPQHF	TGTGCCAGCAGCGTAGCCGGCAATCAGCCCCAGCATTTT
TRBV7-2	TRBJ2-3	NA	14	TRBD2	CASRSGVITDTQYF	TGTGCCAGCAGGAGCGGGGTAATCACAGATACGCAGTATTTT
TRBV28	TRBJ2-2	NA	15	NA	CASSSGGQNTGELFF	TGTGCCAGCAGTTCCGGGGGTCAGAACACCGGGGAGCTGTTTTTT
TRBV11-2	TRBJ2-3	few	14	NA	CASSFLRSGDTQYF	TGTGCCAGCAGCTTCTTAAGGAGTGGAGATACGCAGTATTTT
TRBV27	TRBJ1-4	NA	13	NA	CASRPGIREKLFF	TGTGCCAGCAGGCCCGGTATACGTGAAAAACTGTTTTTT
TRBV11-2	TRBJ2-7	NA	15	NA	CASSFGSPGSYEQYF	TGTGCCAGCAGCTTCGGGAGTCCGGGATCCTACGAGCAGTACTTC
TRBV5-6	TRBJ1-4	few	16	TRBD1	CASSFRSTGGEEKLFF	TGTGCCAGCAGCTTCAGATCTACAGGGGGTGAGGAAAAACTGTTTTTT
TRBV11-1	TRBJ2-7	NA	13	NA	CASSRGAVYEQYF	TGTGCCAGCAGCCGGGGGGCAGTCTACGAGCAGTACTTC
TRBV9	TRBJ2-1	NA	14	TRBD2	CASSATSGGYEQFF	TGTGCCAGCAGCGCGACTAGCGGGGGCTATGAGCAGTTCTTC
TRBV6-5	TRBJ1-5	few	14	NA	CASSAGFSGQPQHF	TGTGCCAGCAGTGCGGGGTTTTCTGGTCAGCCCCAGCATTTT